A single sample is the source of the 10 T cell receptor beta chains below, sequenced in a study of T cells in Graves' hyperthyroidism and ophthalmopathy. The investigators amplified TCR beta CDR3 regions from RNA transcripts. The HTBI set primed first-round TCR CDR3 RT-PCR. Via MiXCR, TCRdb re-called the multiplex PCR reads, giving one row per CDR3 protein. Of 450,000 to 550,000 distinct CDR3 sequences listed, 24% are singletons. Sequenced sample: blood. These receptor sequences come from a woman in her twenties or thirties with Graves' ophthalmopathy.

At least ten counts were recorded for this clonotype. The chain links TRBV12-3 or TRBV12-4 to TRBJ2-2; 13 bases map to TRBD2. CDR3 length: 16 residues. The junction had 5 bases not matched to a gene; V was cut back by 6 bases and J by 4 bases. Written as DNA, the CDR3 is TGTGCCAGCAGCTCACTAGCGGGGGGGCCCACCGGGGAGCTGTTTTTT. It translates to CASSSLAGGPTGELFF.

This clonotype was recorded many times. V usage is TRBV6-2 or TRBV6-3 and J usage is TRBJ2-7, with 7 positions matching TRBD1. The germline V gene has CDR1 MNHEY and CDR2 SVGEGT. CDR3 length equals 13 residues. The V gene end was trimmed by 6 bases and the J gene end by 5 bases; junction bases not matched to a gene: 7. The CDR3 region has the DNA TGTGCCAGCAGAAGACAGGGTGTCAACGAGCAGTACTTC. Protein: CASRRQGVNEQYF.

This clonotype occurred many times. The CDR3 is CAWSVRQGGGYTF. CDR3 coding DNA: TGTGCCTGGAGTGTACGACAGGGAGGCGGCTACACCTTC. This chain joins TRBV30 and TRBJ1-2; 7 bases fit TRBD1. The V gene end was trimmed by 0 bases and the J gene end by 8 bases; junction bases not matched to a gene: 6. CDR1 GTSNPN and CDR2 SVGIG come from the germline V gene (reference sequence). CDR3 length: 13 residues.

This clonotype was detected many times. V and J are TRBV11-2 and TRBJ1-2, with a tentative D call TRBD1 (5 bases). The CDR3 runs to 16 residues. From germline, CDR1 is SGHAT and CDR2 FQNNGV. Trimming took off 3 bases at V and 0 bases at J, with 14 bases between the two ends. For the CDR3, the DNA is TGTGCCAGCAGCTTCGACAGTTCCCTAGCTAACTATGGCTACACCTTC. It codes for CASSFDSSLANYGYTF.

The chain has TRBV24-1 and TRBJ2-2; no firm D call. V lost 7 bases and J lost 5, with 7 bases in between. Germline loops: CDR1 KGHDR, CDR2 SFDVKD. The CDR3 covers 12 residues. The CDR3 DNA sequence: TGTGCCACCAGCCGGTGGACCGGGGAGCTGTTTTTT. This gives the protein CATSRWTGELFF.

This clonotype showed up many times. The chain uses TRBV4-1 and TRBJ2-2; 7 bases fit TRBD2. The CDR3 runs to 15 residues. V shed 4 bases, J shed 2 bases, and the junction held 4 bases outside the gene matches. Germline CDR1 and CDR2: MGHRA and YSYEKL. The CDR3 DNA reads TGCGCCAGCAGCCTGCCGGGAGGAAACACCGGGGAGCTGTTTTTT. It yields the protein CASSLPGGNTGELFF.

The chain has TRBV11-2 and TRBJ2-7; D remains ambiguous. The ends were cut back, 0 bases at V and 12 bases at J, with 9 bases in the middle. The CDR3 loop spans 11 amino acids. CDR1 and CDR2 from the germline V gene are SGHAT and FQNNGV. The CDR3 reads CASSLEDRAYF. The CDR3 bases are TGTGCCAGCAGCTTAGAGGATAGGGCGTACTTC.

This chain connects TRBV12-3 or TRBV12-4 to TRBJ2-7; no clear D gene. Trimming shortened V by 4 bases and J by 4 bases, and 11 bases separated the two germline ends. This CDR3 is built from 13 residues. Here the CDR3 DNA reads TGTGCCAGCAGTTCCCCACCGTATTACGAGCAGTACTTC. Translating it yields CASSSPPYYEQYF.

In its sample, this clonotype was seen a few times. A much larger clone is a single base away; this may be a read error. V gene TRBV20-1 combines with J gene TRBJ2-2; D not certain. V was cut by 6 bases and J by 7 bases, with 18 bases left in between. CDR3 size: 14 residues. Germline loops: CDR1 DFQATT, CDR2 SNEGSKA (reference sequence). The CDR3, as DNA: TGCAGTGCCCCGGAAAAAGGGTGGGTCGGGGAGCTGTTTTTT. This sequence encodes CSAPEKGWVGELFF.

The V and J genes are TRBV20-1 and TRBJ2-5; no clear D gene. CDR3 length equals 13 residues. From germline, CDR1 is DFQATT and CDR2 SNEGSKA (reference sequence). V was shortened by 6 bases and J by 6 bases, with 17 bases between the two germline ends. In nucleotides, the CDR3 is TGCAGTGCCCTCGACGAACTTTTGAAGACCCAGTACTTC. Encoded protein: CSALDELLKTQYF.